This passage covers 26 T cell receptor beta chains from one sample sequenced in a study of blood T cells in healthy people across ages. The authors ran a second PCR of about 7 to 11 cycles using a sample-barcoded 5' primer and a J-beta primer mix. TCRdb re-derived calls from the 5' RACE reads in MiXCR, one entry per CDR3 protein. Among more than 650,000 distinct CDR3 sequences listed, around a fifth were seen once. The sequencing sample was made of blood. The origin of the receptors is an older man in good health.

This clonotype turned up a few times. The CDR3 nucleotides read TGTGCCAGCAGCTTGGTAGGGGGTACAGTTGACGTCCTGACTTTC. This codes for CASSLVGGTVDVLTF. This sequence joins TRBV5-5 and TRBJ2-6; D is perhaps TRBD1 (6 bases). Deletions cut 0 bases from V and 11 bases from J, with 15 bases between. Looked up from germline, CDR1 is SGHKS and CDR2 is YYEKEE (reference sequence). This CDR3 region has 15 residues.

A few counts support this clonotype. CDR3 coding DNA: TGTGCCAGCAGTGAATACGGGGGCGATTACATTCAGTACTTC. This gives the protein CASSEYGGDYIQYF. The rearrangement joins TRBV25-1 to TRBJ2-4, with D perhaps TRBD1 or TRBD2 (6 bases each). CDR1 and CDR2 from the germline V gene are MGHDK and SYGVNS. The CDR3 runs 14 residues. Trimming removed 0 bases from V and 8 bases from J, with 11 bases in between. Together with reference TRBV25-1 and TRBJ2-4, the CDR3 gives the full variable domain: EADIYQTPRYLVIGTGKKITLECSQTMGHDKMYWYQQDPGMELHLIHYSYGVNSTEKGDLSSESTVSRIRTEHFPLTLESARPSHTSQYLCASSEYGGDYIQYFGAGTRLSVL.

The CDR3 loop is CASSPPTGGNTIYF. CDR3 in DNA: TGTGCCAGCAGCCCCCCGACAGGGGGAAACACCATATATTTT. The V call is TRBV6-5, the J call TRBJ1-3; TRBD1 aligns across 7 bases. Germline loops: CDR1 MNHEY, CDR2 SVGAGI. This CDR3 contains 14 residues. V lost 6 bases and J lost 4; bases outside the gene matches: 6.

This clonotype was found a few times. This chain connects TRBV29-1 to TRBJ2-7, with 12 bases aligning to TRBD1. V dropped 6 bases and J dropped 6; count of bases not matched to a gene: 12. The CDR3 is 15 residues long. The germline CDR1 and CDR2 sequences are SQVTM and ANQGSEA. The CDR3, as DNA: TGCAGCGTGCCGGGACAGGGGGCACCTCAGGCCGAGCAGTACTTC. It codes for CSVPGQGAPQAEQYF.

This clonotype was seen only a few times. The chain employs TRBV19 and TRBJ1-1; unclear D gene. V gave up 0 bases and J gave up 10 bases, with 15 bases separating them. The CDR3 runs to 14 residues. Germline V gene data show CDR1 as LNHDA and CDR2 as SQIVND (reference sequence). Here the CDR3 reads CASSIEYRPPGAFF. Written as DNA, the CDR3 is TGTGCCAGTAGTATAGAGTACCGGCCACCTGGAGCTTTCTTT.

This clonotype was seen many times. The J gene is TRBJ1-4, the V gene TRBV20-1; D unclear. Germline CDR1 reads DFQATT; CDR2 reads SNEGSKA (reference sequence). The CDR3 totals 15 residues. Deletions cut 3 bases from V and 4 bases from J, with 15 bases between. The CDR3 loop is CSASPGQAVNEKLFF. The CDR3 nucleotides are TGCAGTGCTAGTCCCGGGCAGGCGGTTAATGAAAAACTGTTTTTT.

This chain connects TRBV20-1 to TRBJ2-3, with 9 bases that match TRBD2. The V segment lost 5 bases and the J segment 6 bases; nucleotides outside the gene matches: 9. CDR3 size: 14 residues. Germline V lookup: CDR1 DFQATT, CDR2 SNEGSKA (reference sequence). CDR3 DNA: TGCAGTGCTGCGCTAGCGGGGAATGGGGATACGCAGTATTTT. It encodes CSAALAGNGDTQYF.

DNA of the CDR3: TGTGCCAGCAGACCCACGGGGGGGCCTAACAATGAGCAGTTCTTC. Protein product: CASRPTGGPNNEQFF. The rearrangement uses TRBV6-2 or TRBV6-3 and TRBJ2-1, with 8 bases matching TRBD2. Losses at the gene ends were 6 bases for V and 5 bases for J; bases not matched to a gene: 9. The CDR3 has 15 residues. Germline V gives CDR1 MNHEY, CDR2 SVGEGT.

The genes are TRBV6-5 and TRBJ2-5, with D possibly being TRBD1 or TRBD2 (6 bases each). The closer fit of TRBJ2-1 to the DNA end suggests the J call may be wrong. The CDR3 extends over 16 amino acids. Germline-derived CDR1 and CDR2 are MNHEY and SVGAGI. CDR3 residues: CASSSEEGGRHNEQFF. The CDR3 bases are TGTGCCAGCAGTTCCGAGGAGGGGGGACGGCACAATGAGCAGTTCTTC.

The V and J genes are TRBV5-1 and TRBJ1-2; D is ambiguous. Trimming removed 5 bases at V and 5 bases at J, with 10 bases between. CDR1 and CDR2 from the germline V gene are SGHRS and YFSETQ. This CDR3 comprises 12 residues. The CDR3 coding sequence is TGCGCCAGCAGAGACCTGGTATATGGCTACACCTTC. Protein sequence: CASRDLVYGYTF.

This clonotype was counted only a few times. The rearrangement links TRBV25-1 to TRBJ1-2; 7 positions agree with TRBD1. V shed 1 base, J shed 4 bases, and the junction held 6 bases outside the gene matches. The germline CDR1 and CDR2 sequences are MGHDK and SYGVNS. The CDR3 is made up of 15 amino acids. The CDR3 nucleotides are TGTGCCAGCAGTGAATGGGGCAGGGGGAGCTATGGCTACACCTTC. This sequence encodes CASSEWGRGSYGYTF.

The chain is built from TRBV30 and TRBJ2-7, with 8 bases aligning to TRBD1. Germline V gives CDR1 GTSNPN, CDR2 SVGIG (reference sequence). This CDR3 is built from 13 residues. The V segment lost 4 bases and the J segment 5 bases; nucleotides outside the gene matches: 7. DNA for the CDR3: TGTGCCTGGACGCAGGGGGCTAGGGACGAGCAGTACTTC. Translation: CAWTQGARDEQYF.

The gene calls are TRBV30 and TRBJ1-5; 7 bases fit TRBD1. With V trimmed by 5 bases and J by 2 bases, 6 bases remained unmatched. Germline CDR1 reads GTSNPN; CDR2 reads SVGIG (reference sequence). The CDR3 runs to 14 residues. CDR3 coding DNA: TGTGCCTGGCAGGGGGTAATGGGCAATCAGCCCCAGCATTTT. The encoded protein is CAWQGVMGNQPQHF.

The CDR3 sequence: CSAPIASQETQYF. The CDR3 bases are TGCAGTGCTCCCATAGCGTCTCAAGAGACCCAGTACTTC. The V gene is TRBV20-1, the J gene TRBJ2-5; possibly TRBD2 for D (5 bases). The CDR3 is 13 residues long. The V gene's germline CDR1 is DFQATT and CDR2 SNEGSKA (reference sequence). With 5 bases removed from V and 2 bases from J, the gap between germline ends came to 12 bases.

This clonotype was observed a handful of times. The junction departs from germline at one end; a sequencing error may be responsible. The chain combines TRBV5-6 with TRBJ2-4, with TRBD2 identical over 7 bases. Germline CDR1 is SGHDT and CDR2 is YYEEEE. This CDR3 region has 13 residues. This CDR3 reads CTSSGTSNNIQYF. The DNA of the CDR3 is TGTACCAGCAGCGGGACTTCTAATAACATTCAGTACTTC.

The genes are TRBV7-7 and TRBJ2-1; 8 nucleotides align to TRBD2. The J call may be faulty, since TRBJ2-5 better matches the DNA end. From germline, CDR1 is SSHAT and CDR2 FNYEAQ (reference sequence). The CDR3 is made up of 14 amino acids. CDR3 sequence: CASSLYGREETQYF. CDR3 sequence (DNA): TGTGCCAGCAGTCTCTACGGGAGGGAGGAGACCCAGTACTTC.

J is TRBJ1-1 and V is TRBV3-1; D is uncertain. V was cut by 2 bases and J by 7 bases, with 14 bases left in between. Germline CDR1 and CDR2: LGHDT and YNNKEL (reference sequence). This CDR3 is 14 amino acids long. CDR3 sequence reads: CASSQMVGSGEAFF. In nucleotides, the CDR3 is TGTGCCAGCAGCCAAATGGTCGGTTCTGGTGAAGCTTTCTTT.

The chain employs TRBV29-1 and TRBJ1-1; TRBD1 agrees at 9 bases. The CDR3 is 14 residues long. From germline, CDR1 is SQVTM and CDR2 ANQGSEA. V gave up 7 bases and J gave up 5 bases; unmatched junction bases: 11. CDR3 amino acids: CSAKMGGQGTEAFF. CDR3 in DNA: TGCAGCGCCAAGATGGGGGGACAGGGTACTGAAGCTTTCTTT.

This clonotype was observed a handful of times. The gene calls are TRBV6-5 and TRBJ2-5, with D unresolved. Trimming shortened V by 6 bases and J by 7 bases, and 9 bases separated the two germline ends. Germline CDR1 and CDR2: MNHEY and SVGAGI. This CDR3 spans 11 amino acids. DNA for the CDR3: TGTGCCAGCAGCCTATTCGGGACCCAGTACTTC. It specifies CASSLFGTQYF.

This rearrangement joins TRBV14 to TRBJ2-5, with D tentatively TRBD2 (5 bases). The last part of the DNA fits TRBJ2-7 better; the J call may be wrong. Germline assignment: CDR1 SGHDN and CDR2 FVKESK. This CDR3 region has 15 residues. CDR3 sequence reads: CASSTRGGVKNEQYF. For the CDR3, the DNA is TGTGCCAGCAGCACTCGGGGTGGGGTGAAGAACGAGCAGTACTTC.

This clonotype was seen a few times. The CDR3 sequence is CASAGRRIETQYF. The CDR3 nucleotides read TGTGCCAGCGCCGGACGGCGGATAGAGACCCAGTACTTC. The chain uses TRBV5-6 and TRBJ2-5, with D uncertain. Germline values: CDR1 SGHDT, CDR2 YYEEEE. CDR3 size: 13 residues. The ends were cut back, 7 bases at V and 4 bases at J, with 14 bases in the middle.

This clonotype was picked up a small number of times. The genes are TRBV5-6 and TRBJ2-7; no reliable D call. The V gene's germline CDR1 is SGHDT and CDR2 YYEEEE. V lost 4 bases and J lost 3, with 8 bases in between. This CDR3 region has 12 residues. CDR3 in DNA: TGTGCCAGCAGCGTGCTTTTCTACGAGCAGTACGTC. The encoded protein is CASSVLFYEQYV.

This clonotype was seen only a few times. CDR3 region: CASSVAANTEAFF. CDR3 DNA: TGTGCCAGCAGCGTAGCGGCTAACACTGAAGCTTTCTTT. J is TRBJ1-1 and V is TRBV9; D call uncertain. The CDR3 contains 13 residues. Germline CDR1 is SGDLS and CDR2 is YYNGEE. V was pared by 0 bases and J by 2 bases, with 5 bases between.

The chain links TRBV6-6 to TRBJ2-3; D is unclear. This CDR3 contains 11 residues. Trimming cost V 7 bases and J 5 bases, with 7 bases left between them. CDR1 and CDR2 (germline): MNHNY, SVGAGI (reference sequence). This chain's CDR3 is CASTKRDTQYF. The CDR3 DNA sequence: TGTGCCAGCACCAAAAGAGATACGCAGTATTTT.

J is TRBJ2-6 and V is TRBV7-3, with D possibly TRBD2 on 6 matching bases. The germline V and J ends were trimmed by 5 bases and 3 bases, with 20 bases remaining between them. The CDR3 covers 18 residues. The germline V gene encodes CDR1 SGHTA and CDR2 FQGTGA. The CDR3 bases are TGTGCCAGCAGCCCACAAGGGACCGCCGGGAGTGGGGCCAACGTCCTGACTTTC. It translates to CASSPQGTAGSGANVLTF.

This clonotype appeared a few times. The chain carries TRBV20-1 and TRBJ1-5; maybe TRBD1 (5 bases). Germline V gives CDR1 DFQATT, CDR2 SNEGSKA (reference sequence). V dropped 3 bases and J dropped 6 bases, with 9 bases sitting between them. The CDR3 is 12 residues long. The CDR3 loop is CSASRGPQPQHF. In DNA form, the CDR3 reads TGCAGTGCTAGCCGGGGACCTCAGCCCCAGCATTTT.